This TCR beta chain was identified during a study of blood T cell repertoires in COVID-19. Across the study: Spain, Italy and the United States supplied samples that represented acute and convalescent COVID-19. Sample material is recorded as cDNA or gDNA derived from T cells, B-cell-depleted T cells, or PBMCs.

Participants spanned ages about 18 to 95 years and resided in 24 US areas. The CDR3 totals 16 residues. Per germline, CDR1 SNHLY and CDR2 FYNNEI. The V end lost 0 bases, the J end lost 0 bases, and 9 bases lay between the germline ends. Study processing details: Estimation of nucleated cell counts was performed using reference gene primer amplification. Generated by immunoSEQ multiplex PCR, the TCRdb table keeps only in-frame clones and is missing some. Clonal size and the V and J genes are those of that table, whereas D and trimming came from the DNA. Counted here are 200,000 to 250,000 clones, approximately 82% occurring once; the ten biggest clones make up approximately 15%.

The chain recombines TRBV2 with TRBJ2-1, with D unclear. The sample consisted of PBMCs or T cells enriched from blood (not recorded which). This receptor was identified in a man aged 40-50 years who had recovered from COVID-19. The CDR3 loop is CASSEARLVSYNEQFF. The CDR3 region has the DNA TGTGCCAGCAGTGAAGCGCGGCTAGTCTCCTACAATGAGCAGTTCTTC.